Only a few counts were recorded for the clone carrying this T cell receptor (beta chain). Antigen specificity is unknown. This entry belongs to a study of early T cells in non-severe SARS-CoV-2 infection. Study outcomes and limitations: VDJdb-based annotation leaned toward anti-spike CD8 responses and missed private and CD4 specificities.

In TCRdb, the 5' RACE reads were re-called with MiXCR into one record per CDR3 protein. The sample yields 55,000 to 65,000 distinct CDR3 sequences, roughly 12% seen once. From germline, CDR1 is SQVTM and CDR2 ANQGSEA. CDR3 length: 10 amino acids. The V gene lost 4 bases and the J gene lost 10 bases, with 8 bases spanning the gap. Sequenced material: whole blood, taken at baseline. The chain is built from TRBV29-1 and TRBJ2-1; possible D gene TRBD1, 6 bases. This receptor was identified in an adult who was a healthcare worker with PCR-confirmed SARS-CoV-2 infection or an uninfected control (not recorded which). Here the CDR3 DNA reads TGCAGCGTTGGGGGGCGGGAGCAGTTCTTC. Translation: CSVGGREQFF.